A single TCR beta chain is shown here with its context. The antigen is unknown. The CDR3 contains 15 residues. The germline V gene encodes CDR1 SGHTS and CDR2 YDEGEE. The ends were cut back, 3 bases at V and 4 bases at J, with 16 bases in the middle. A multiplex PCR was run with 60 Vbeta primers and 13 Jbeta primers. The method was immunoSEQ multiplex PCR; TCRdb's version includes in-frame clones alone and lacks a portion of them. Of 50,000 to 70,000 clones in the sample, approximately 75% were seen once. The data are from a study of cytomegalovirus exposure and HLA in healthy donors. Overall study context: Early on, a data release was issued that held approximately 92 million unique TCRs from HLA-typed donors.

The study's findings and limits: The authors judged a highly shared variant cluster likely a sequencing artifact. TCR beta chain V- and J-gene trimming was linked, in a later analysis, to a missense variant in DCLRE1C.

Source material: PBMCs. This chain uses TRBV5-8 with TRBJ1-2; TRBD1 is a possible D gene (6 bases). This sequence was found in a man under 40 in good health and CMV-seropositive. CDR3 amino acids: CASSYGQGTGYGYTF. The CDR3 nucleotides are TGTGCCAGCAGCTATGGGCAGGGGACGGGCTATGGCTACACCTTC.